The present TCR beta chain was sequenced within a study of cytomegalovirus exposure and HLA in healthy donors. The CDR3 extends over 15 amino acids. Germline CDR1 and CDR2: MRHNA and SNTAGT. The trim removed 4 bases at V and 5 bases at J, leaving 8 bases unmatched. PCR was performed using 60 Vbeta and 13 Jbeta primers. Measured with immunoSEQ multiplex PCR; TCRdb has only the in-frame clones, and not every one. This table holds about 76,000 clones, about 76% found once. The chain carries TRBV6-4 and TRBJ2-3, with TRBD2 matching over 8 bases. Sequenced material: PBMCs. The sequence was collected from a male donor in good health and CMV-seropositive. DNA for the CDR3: TGTGCCAGCAGTGTCGTCACGGGAGGGGAAGATACGCAGTATTTT. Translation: CASSVVTGGEDTQYF.